This T cell receptor (beta chain) is drawn from a study of blood T cell repertoires in COVID-19. About the study: Samples taken during acute and convalescent COVID-19 were collected in the United States, Italy and Spain. T cells, B-cell-depleted T cells, or PBMCs provided the cDNA or gDNA that served as material.

Trimming pared 5 bases from V and 6 bases from J, leaving 21 bases between. The CDR3 has 16 residues. The germline gives CDR1 SGHAT, CDR2 FQNNGV. This clone was seen a few times. How the authors handled the data: Amplification of reference gene primers provided the estimated nucleated cell counts. The assay was immunoSEQ multiplex PCR, and TCRdb's table has in-frame clones only and misses some. V, J and clone size were drawn from that table, and D and trimming were deduced from the DNA. The data show about 220,000 clones, 65% to 85% seen once. J is TRBJ2-3 and V is TRBV11-2, with D tentatively TRBD1 (6 bases). This clonotype was sampled from a woman aged 45-65 years with acute or convalescent COVID-19. The material sequenced was peripheral blood. The CDR3 loop is CASSPPGAGVGDTQYF. In DNA, the CDR3 is TGTGCCAGCAGCCCCCCTGGGGCAGGGGTGGGGGATACGCAGTATTTT.